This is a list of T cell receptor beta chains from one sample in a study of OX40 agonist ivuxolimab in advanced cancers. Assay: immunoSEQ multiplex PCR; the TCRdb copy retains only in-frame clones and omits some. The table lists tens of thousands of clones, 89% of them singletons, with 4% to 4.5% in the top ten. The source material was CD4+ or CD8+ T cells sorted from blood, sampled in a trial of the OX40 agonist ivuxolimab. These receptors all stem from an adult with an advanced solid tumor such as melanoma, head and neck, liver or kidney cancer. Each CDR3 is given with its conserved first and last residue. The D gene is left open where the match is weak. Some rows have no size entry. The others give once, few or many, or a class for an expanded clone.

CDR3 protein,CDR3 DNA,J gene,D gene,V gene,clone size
CASSHPDGGGGQTQYF,TGTGCCAGCAGCCATCCCGACGGTGGAGGCGGGCAGACCCAGTACTTC,TRBJ2-5,NA,TRBV4-2,NA
CASSVAGGRGDTQYF,TGTGCCAGCAGTGTAGCGGGAGGCCGGGGAGATACGCAGTATTTT,TRBJ2-3,TRBD2,TRBV2,NA
CAWSVFSYEQYF,TGTGCCTGGAGTGTTTTCTCCTACGAGCAGTACTTC,TRBJ2-7,NA,TRBV30,NA
CASSPRTNTGELFF,TGTGCCAGCAGCCCCCGGACGAACACCGGGGAGCTGTTTTTT,TRBJ2-2,NA,TRBV7-7,once
CASSMREQTYSGANVLTF,TGTGCCAGTAGTATGCGGGAACAGACTTACTCTGGGGCCAACGTCCTGACTTTC,TRBJ2-6,NA,TRBV19,NA
CASNTRRAGYTF,TGTGCCAGTAACACAAGGAGGGCCGGCTACACCTTC,TRBJ1-2,NA,TRBV19,NA
CASSAGTKGYTF,TGTGCCAGCAGTGCCGGGACAAAAGGCTACACCTTC,TRBJ1-2,NA,TRBV2,NA
CASSLGVSGNSYEQYF,TGCGCCAGCAGCTTGGGGGTTAGCGGGAACTCCTACGAGCAGTACTTC,TRBJ2-7,TRBD2,TRBV5-1,once
CASSLGLDRSNQPQHF,TGTGCCAGCAGCTTGGGATTGGACAGGTCCAATCAGCCCCAGCATTTT,TRBJ1-5,TRBD1,TRBV11-3,NA
CASSLTGGSEKLFF,TGCGCCAGCAGCCTGACAGGGGGCTCTGAAAAACTGTTTTTT,TRBJ1-4,TRBD1,TRBV5-1,NA
CASRPDRAGANVLTF,TGTGCCAGCAGGCCCGACAGGGCTGGGGCCAACGTCCTGACTTTC,TRBJ2-6,TRBD1,TRBV6-5,NA
CASRPREANYGYTF,TGTGCCAGTAGGCCACGGGAAGCTAACTATGGCTACACCTTC,TRBJ1-2,NA,TRBV19,NA
CASSVRANVLTF,TGTGCCAGCAGTGTAAGGGCCAACGTCCTGACTTTC,TRBJ2-6,NA,TRBV2,NA
CAISESMLDLAKNIQYF,TGTGCCATCAGTGAGTCGATGCTAGACCTAGCCAAAAACATTCAGTACTTC,TRBJ2-4,NA,TRBV10-3,NA
CASSPTGNYEQYF,TGTGCCAGCAGCCCTACTGGGAACTACGAGCAGTACTTC,TRBJ2-7,NA,TRBV11-2,NA
CASSQGPGQGKNIQYF,TGCGCCAGCAGCCAGGGACCAGGACAGGGAAAAAACATTCAGTACTTC,TRBJ2-4,TRBD1,TRBV4-3,NA
CSVLTGTGGPEQYF,TGCAGCGTTCTAACCGGGACAGGGGGACCCGAGCAGTACTTC,TRBJ2-7,TRBD1,TRBV29-1,NA
CASSQEGGGRGLAKNIQYF,TGCGCCAGCAGCCAAGAGGGCGGGGGACGGGGACTAGCCAAAAACATTCAGTACTTC,TRBJ2-4,TRBD2,TRBV4-1,NA
CASSADYTEAFF,TGTGCCAGCAGCGCTGATTACACTGAAGCTTTCTTT,TRBJ1-1,NA,TRBV2,NA
CASSYPGTTNQYF,TGTGCCAGCAGTTACCCCGGGACGACTAATCAGTACTTC,TRBJ2-7,NA,TRBV6-5,NA
CAYRPNTGSGTEAFF,TGTGCCTACCGCCCCAACACAGGATCGGGCACTGAAGCTTTCTTT,TRBJ1-1,NA,TRBV30,NA
CASSLLASNEQFF,TGTGCCAGCAGCTTACTAGCGAGCAATGAGCAGTTCTTC,TRBJ2-1,NA,TRBV7-2,NA
CASSLGTVLNEKLFF,TGCGCCAGCAGCCTTGGGACAGTCCTTAATGAAAAACTGTTTTTT,TRBJ1-4,TRBD1,TRBV5-1,NA
CASSSQGGNTEAFF,TGTGCCAGCAGCTCTCAGGGGGGGAACACTGAAGCTTTCTTT,TRBJ1-1,TRBD1,TRBV7-9,NA
CASSLGPELTQYF,TGTGCCAGCAGCTTGGGGCCAGAGCTGACCCAGTACTTC,TRBJ2-5,NA,TRBV5-6,NA
CASSFTGGVSNYGYTF,TGCGCCAGCAGCTTTACCGGCGGAGTTAGTAACTATGGCTACACCTTC,TRBJ1-2,NA,TRBV5-1,NA